The clone carrying this T cell receptor beta chain has a single count. Its specificity is not known. Sequenced by immunoSEQ multiplex PCR; TCRdb stores in-frame clones only, minus some. Here the sample spans about 97,000 clones, approximately 80% being singletons. Trimming stripped 4 bases from V and 0 bases from J, with 10 bases between. The germline gives CDR1 SGHRS, CDR2 YFSETQ. The CDR3 sequence is 14 residues long. These data belong to a study of cytotoxic CD8 clonotypes in ibrutinib-treated CLL. At the level of the study: The patients comprised about a dozen relapsed/refractory and around 14 treatment-naive cases, around 17 IGHV unmutated. There were, on average, about 250,000 productive templates and 90,000 to 95,000 productive rearrangements per sample.

Study observations and caveats: Samples were collected at differing times from sustained-remission and progressing patients. At progression, clonality fell back toward baseline after rising at ibrutinib response.

The specimen comprised PBMCs, sampled after 24 months of ibrutinib treatment. This receptor was obtained from a human donor with chronic lymphocytic leukemia. The chain couples TRBV5-1 to TRBJ1-2; D gene ambiguous. CDR3 DNA sequence: TGCGCCAGCAGCCGAACAACTCCTAACTATGGCTACACCTTC. It yields the protein CASSRTTPNYGYTF.